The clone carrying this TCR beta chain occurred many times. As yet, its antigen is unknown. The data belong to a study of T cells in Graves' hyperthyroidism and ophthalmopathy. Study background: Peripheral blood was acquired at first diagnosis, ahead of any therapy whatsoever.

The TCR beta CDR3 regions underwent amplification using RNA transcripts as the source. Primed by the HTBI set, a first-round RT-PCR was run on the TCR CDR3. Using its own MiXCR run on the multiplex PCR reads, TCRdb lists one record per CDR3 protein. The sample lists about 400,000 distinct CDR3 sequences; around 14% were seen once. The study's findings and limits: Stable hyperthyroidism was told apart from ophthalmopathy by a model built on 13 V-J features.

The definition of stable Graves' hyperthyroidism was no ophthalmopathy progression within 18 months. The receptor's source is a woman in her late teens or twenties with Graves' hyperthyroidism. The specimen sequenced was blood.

CDR3 amino acids: CASGSSGRKNEQFF. The CDR3, as DNA: TGTGCCAGCGGATCTAGCGGGAGGAAAAATGAGCAGTTCTTC. The chain links TRBV12-3 or TRBV12-4 to TRBJ2-1; TRBD2 agrees at 11 bases. The J segment lost 7 bases and the V segment lost 8 bases, leaving 7 bases of the junction unmatched. The CDR3 consists of 14 residues.